Each of the 20 T cell receptor beta chains below was sequenced from the same sample in a study of blood T cells in healthy people across ages. For the second PCR, which ran for about 6 to 12 cycles, a sample-barcoded 5' primer and a J-beta primer mix were used. From the 5' RACE reads, TCRdb called clonotypes with MiXCR, one entry per CDR3 protein. The data contain fewer than 950,000 distinct CDR3 sequences, approximately 35% of them singletons. Sequencing was done on a sample of blood. Receptors originate from a man aged 18 to 29 in good health.

This clonotype was counted between two and nine times. The V gene is TRBV5-1, the J gene TRBJ2-1, with no clear D. CDR3 length equals 12 residues. Germline V gene lookup returns CDR1 SGHRS and CDR2 YFSETQ. V lost 4 bases, J lost 14 bases, and 16 bases lay in between. The CDR3 DNA sequence: TGCGCCAGCAGCGAAAGCAACGGAGCGAAGTTCTTC. It encodes CASSESNGAKFF.

In DNA, the CDR3 is TGTGCCAGCAGCTTGATAGCCGGGTCTCAGGACGATAATGAAAAACTGTTTTTT. Translating gives CASSLIAGSQDDNEKLFF. V gene TRBV7-9 combines with J gene TRBJ1-4; D not resolved. Trimming left V 3 bases short and J 4 bases short, with 21 bases between. Per the germline V gene, CDR1 is SEHNR and CDR2 is FQNEAQ (reference sequence). This CDR3 contains 18 residues.

As concerns this clonotype: One end of the junction is discordant with germline, which a read error may explain. The chain recombines TRBV7-9 with TRBJ2-3, with D perhaps TRBD2 (6 bases). CDR3 length equals 15 residues. Germline V gene data show CDR1 as SEHNR and CDR2 as FQNEAQ (reference sequence). This CDR3 reads CAGRLLALRPDTQYF. Written as DNA, the CDR3 is TGTGCCGGCAGGCTACTAGCCCTCCGCCCAGATACGCAGTATTTT.

The chain carries TRBV25-1 and TRBJ1-2; no definite D call. CDR1 MGHDK and CDR2 SYGVNS come from the germline V gene. Trimming removed 5 bases from V and 4 bases from J, with 17 bases in between. The CDR3 has 15 residues. The CDR3 region has the DNA TGTGCCAGCAGTCGACGTGAACAGCCCATCTATGGCTACACCTTC. Translation gives CASSRREQPIYGYTF.

There are a few counts of this clonotype. This chain uses TRBV7-9 with TRBJ1-2; TRBD1 aligns across 8 bases. After removal of 0 bases from V and 7 bases from J, the junction contained 4 bases not matched to a gene. The CDR3 length is 14 residues. Germline assignment: CDR1 SEHNR and CDR2 FQNEAQ (reference sequence). DNA of the CDR3: TGTGCCAGCAGCTTAGCGGCAGGGGGCTTTGGCTACACCTTC. Translated: CASSLAAGGFGYTF.

CDR3 nucleotide sequence: TGCGCCAGCAGCCAAGATCCCCGGGGCGTGGGTGAAAAACTGTTTTTT. Translation gives CASSQDPRGVGEKLFF. V usage is TRBV4-3 and J usage is TRBJ1-4; perhaps TRBD1 as D (5 bases). Trimming took 0 bases from V and 7 from J, leaving 15 bases between them. The V gene's germline CDR1 is LGHNA and CDR2 YSLEER. This CDR3 spans 16 amino acids.

This chain joins TRBV6-2 or TRBV6-3 and TRBJ2-5, with 10 bases fitting TRBD1. The CDR3 spans 17 residues. Trimming cost V 0 bases and J 5 bases; bases outside gene matches: 9. Germline values: CDR1 MNHEY, CDR2 SVGEGT. The CDR3 here is CASSYSRQGASRETQYF. The CDR3 DNA sequence: TGTGCCAGCAGTTACTCGCGACAGGGGGCTTCTCGGGAGACCCAGTACTTC.

This clonotype was seen more than once but under ten times. This rearrangement joins TRBV20-1 to TRBJ2-1; perhaps TRBD2 as D (7 bases). The CDR3 contains 14 residues. Germline CDR1 and CDR2: DFQATT and SNEGSKA (reference sequence). V dropped 8 bases and J dropped 7 bases, with 21 bases sitting between them. The CDR3 bases are TGCAGTCAGGGGCGAGGGGGGGATCGTAATGAGCAGTTCTTC. This sequence encodes CSQGRGGDRNEQFF.

This chain uses TRBV21-1 with TRBJ2-2; the DNA was not used to check the table's D call, TRBD2. TRBV21-1 is reported as a pseudogene. CDR3 size: 16 residues. The CDR3 sequence is CASSKGRAIRTGELFF. The CDR3 region has the DNA TGTGCCAGCAGCAAAGGGAGGGCAATCAGGACCGGGGAGCTGTTTTTT.

The chain combines TRBV4-3 with TRBJ1-6, with D possibly matching TRBD1 (6 bases). Germline CDR1 reads LGHNA; CDR2 reads YSLEER. CDR3 length equals 15 residues. V was shortened by 0 bases and J by 10 bases, with 13 bases between the two germline ends. CDR3 region: CASSQESDSGSPLHF. CDR3 nucleotides: TGCGCCAGCAGCCAAGAATCGGACAGTGGATCACCCCTCCACTTT.

Many counts were recorded for this clonotype. The genes are TRBV15 and TRBJ2-3; tentative D call: TRBD1 (6 bases). Germline CDR1 and CDR2: LNHNV and YYDKDF (reference sequence). Trimming took off 2 bases at V and 8 bases at J, with 17 bases between the two ends. The CDR3 is 15 amino acids. The CDR3 DNA sequence: TGTGCCACCAGCAGACCAGGGGCCGACTGGGCTACGCAGTATTTT. It yields the protein CATSRPGADWATQYF.

With respect to this clonotype: Possible read error: a much larger clone is one base away. This chain uses TRBV6-5 with TRBJ2-7; the D call may be TRBD1 or TRBD2 (5 bases each). This CDR3 has 15 amino acids. CDR1 MNHEY and CDR2 SVGAGI come from the germline V gene. The CDR3 loop is CAGSSPSGGRYEQYF. CDR3 sequence (DNA): TGTGCCGGCAGTTCCCCGAGTGGGGGACGGTACGAGCAGTACTTC.

This clonotype occurred many times. The chain joins TRBV3-1 to TRBJ2-4; no firm D call. V was shortened by 1 base and J by 0 bases, with 13 bases between the two germline ends. This CDR3 spans 17 amino acids. Germline lookup yields CDR1 LGHDT and CDR2 YNNKEL (reference sequence). CDR3: CASSQAFHSIAKNIQYF. CDR3 nucleotide sequence: TGTGCCAGCAGCCAAGCCTTTCACAGCATAGCCAAAAACATTCAGTACTTC.

The J gene is TRBJ2-3, the V gene TRBV12-3 or TRBV12-4; 7 bases are shared with TRBD2. V dropped 5 bases and J dropped 2; count of bases not matched to a gene: 7. The CDR3 spans 15 residues. CDR3 sequence reads: CASSLTSDYTDTQYF. CDR3 DNA: TGTGCCAGCAGTCTCACTAGCGACTACACAGATACGCAGTATTTT.

The chain recombines TRBV5-1 with TRBJ1-1; tentatively, D is TRBD1 (6 bases). This CDR3 is built from 16 residues. Trimming stripped 0 bases from V and 5 bases from J, with 17 bases between. The germline gives CDR1 SGHRS, CDR2 YFSETQ. Here the CDR3 reads CASSLEGVGRRTEAFF. The CDR3 DNA follows: TGCGCCAGCAGCTTGGAGGGGGTGGGCAGAAGGACTGAAGCTTTCTTT.

This clonotype has only a few counts. This chain links TRBV5-1 with TRBJ1-1; TRBD1 might be the D (5 bases). From germline, CDR1 is SGHRS and CDR2 YFSETQ. The CDR3 has 15 residues. Trimming stripped 0 bases from V and 0 bases from J, with 9 bases between. The CDR3 here is CASSLVRGMNTEAFF. CDR3 bases: TGCGCCAGCAGCTTGGTACGGGGCATGAACACTGAAGCTTTCTTT.

The V call is TRBV5-1, the J call TRBJ1-6; D is uncertain. Germline CDR1 SGHRS, CDR2 YFSETQ. This CDR3 spans 11 amino acids. The ends were cut back, 0 bases at V and 12 bases at J, with 4 bases in the middle. The CDR3 loop is CASSLGGPLHF. The CDR3 DNA reads as TGCGCCAGCAGCTTGGGAGGACCCCTCCACTTT.

With regard to this clonotype: Just one base apart from a much larger clone, this may be a read error. V usage is TRBV5-1 and J usage is TRBJ2-1; D is possibly TRBD1 (6 bases). Germline CDR1 SGHRS, CDR2 YFSETQ. With 2 bases removed from V and 12 bases from J, the gap between germline ends came to 12 bases. The CDR3 sequence is 12 residues long. This CDR3 reads CASSLPQGTQFF. The CDR3 DNA follows: TGCGCCAGCAGCTTACCACAGGGCACGCAGTTCTTC.

In this sample, this clonotype turned up many times. In DNA, the CDR3 is TGTGCCAGCAGTGAATTTTCGAGCTATGGCTACACCTTC. Its protein product is CASSEFSSYGYTF. This chain uses TRBV25-1 with TRBJ1-2; D remains ambiguous. Trimming pared 1 base from V and 4 bases from J, leaving 7 bases between. Germline assignment: CDR1 MGHDK and CDR2 SYGVNS. This CDR3 region has 13 residues.

The chain recombines TRBV9 with TRBJ2-1; 7 bases line up with TRBD1. Germline CDR1 is SGDLS and CDR2 is YYNGEE. The CDR3 has 17 residues. Trimming at V came to 2 bases and at J to 0 bases, leaving 8 bases not matched to a gene. CDR3 nucleotides: TGTGCCAGCAGCGTCCCTCGACAGGGCAGCTCCTACAATGAGCAGTTCTTC. It encodes CASSVPRQGSSYNEQFF.